A selection of T cell receptor beta chains follows, all from one sample in a study of shared clonotypes between healthy human individuals. Profiling relied on immunoSEQ multiplex PCR, and the TCRdb table lists in-frame clones only, not all of them. The table has a few million clones, roughly 92% seen once. What was sequenced was naive CD4+ T cells sorted from blood. These receptors were obtained from a young man in good health. The CDR3 runs from the conserved cysteine through the conserved F or W. The D gene is left open where the match is weak. Not all rows give a size; the values are once, few, many and, for expanded clones, a class.

NA	TRBV5-1	NA	TRBJ2-2	TGCGCCAGCAGCTCCGTCCAGTTCGCGAACACCGGGGAGCTGTTTTTT	CASSSVQFANTGELFF
NA	TRBV5-1	TRBD1	TRBJ2-1	TGCGCCAGCAGCATGACAGGGGGTTCCTACAATGAGCAGTTCTTC	CASSMTGGSYNEQFF
once	TRBV13	NA	TRBJ2-7	TGTGCCAGCAGCTTGAGGGGATACGAGCAGTACTTC	CASSLRGYEQYF
NA	TRBV15	TRBD2	TRBJ2-7	TGTGCCACCAGCAGGAGAGATCTAGCGGGAGGTGCCTACGAGCAGTACTTC	CATSRRDLAGGAYEQYF
NA	TRBV6-5	TRBD2	TRBJ2-7	TGTGCCAGCAGCCGGACTAGCGGGGCCCCCTACGAGCAGTACTTC	CASSRTSGAPYEQYF
NA	TRBV5-1	NA	TRBJ1-1	TGCGCCAGCAGCATAGACGGATTGAACACTGAAGCTTTCTTT	CASSIDGLNTEAFF
NA	TRBV9	TRBD1	TRBJ2-1	TGTGCCAGCAGCGTTACAGGGGGCCCCAATGAGCAGTTCTTC	CASSVTGGPNEQFF
NA	TRBV5-1	TRBD1	TRBJ2-7	TGCGCCAGCAGACTCGCCGGGACAGGGGACTCCTACGAGCAGTACTTC	CASRLAGTGDSYEQYF
NA	TRBV6-5	NA	TRBJ1-5	TGTGCCAGCAGTTTGGGGGCTGGCAATCAGCCCCAGCATTTT	CASSLGAGNQPQHF
once	TRBV18	TRBD1	TRBJ2-7	TGTGCCAGCTCAGCGACCGGGACAGCCTCCTACGAGCAGTACTTC	CASSATGTASYEQYF
NA	TRBV6-1	TRBD1	TRBJ2-1	TGTGCCATCGGGGGACAGGGCTACAATGAGCAGTTCTTC	CAIGGQGYNEQFF
NA	TRBV7-9	NA	TRBJ2-7	TGTGCCAGCGTGGGGGGAAACTCCTACGAGCAGTACTTC	CASVGGNSYEQYF
NA	TRBV5-1	NA	TRBJ2-7	TGCGCCAGCAGCTTGAGGGGTTCCGGGACCCACTCCTACGAGCAGTACTTC	CASSLRGSGTHSYEQYF
once	TRBV5-6	NA	TRBJ2-5	TGTGCCAGCAGCAGCCAAGAGACCCAGTACTTC	CASSSQETQYF
NA	TRBV7-3	NA	TRBJ2-5	TGTGCCAGCAGCTTAGGATTAGGGGAGACCCAGTACTTC	CASSLGLGETQYF